This paragraph reports one T cell receptor (beta chain). Trimming removed 5 bases from V and 1 base from J; junction bases left unmatched: 2. The CDR3 is made up of 13 amino acids. CDR1 and CDR2 (germline): LNHDA, SQIVND (reference sequence). The data were obtained in a study of blood T cell repertoires in COVID-19. Generated by immunoSEQ multiplex PCR, the TCRdb table keeps only in-frame clones and is missing some. The sample comprises about 40,000 clones, about 90% of which are singletons, and about a tenth rests with the top ten. The V and J genes are TRBV19 and TRBJ2-7; 7 bases are shared with TRBD1. Sample: peripheral blood. The origin of this receptor is a man between 50 and 59 years old with active COVID-19. The CDR3 coding sequence is TGTGCCAGTAGTCTCAGGGGGTCCTACGAGCAGTACTTC. Its translation is CASSLRGSYEQYF. The complete variable domain, with remaining parts taken from reference TRBV19 and TRBJ2-7, reads DGGITQSPKYLFRKEGQNVTLSCEQNLNHDAMYWYRQDPGQGLRLIYYSQIVNDFQKGDIAEGYSVSREKKESFPLTVTSAQKNPTAFYLCASSLRGSYEQYFGPGTRLTVT.